Below are 20 T cell receptor beta chains sequenced from a single sample in a study of T cell repertoires in cytomegalovirus infection. Each CDR3 protein is one row after TCRdb ran MiXCR on the reads. Among fewer than 300,000 distinct CDR3 sequences listed, roughly 25% were seen once. Material for sequencing was PBMCs. The receptors stem from a human donor in good health (CMV status not recorded). Some clones in this sample may be carry-over from other donors' samples.

V gene TRBV2 combines with J gene TRBJ1-4, with no clear D. Looked up from germline, CDR1 is SNHLY and CDR2 is FYNNEI. Trimming cost V 6 bases and J 8 bases, with 13 bases left between them. The CDR3 length is 13 residues. CDR3 protein: CASSDIRTEKLFF. CDR3 sequence (DNA): TGTGCCAGCAGCGACATAAGGACCGAAAAACTGTTTTTT.

In this sample, this clonotype turned up many times. V is TRBV11-2 and J is TRBJ2-5; 8 bases fit TRBD2. Germline V gene sequence: CDR1 SGHAT, CDR2 FQNNGV. This CDR3 is 14 amino acids long. V dropped 2 bases and J dropped 4; count of bases not matched to a gene: 3. In DNA, the CDR3 is TGTGCCAGCAGCTTAAGCGGGGGACGAGAGACCCAGTACTTC. The encoded protein is CASSLSGGRETQYF.

This clonotype has a handful of counts. CDR3 in amino acids: CASSIPGTPVGYTF. The CDR3 nucleotides are TGTGCCAGTAGTATCCCCGGGACTCCCGTGGGCTACACCTTC. The rearrangement uses TRBV19 and TRBJ1-2; weak D call: TRBD1 (5 bases). The CDR3 consists of 14 residues. Germline CDR1 is LNHDA and CDR2 is SQIVND (reference sequence). Trimming stripped 3 bases from V and 8 bases from J, with 16 bases between.

In DNA form, the CDR3 reads TGTGCCAGCGGGCAGGCCTTTAGAGGAGGGGAGCTGTTTTTT. It yields the protein CASGQAFRGGELFF. The chain recombines TRBV7-2 with TRBJ2-2; D is ambiguous. The CDR3 covers 14 residues. Trimming removed 8 bases at V and 8 bases at J, with 18 bases between. In germline, CDR1 is SGHTA, CDR2 FQGNSA.

This clonotype was observed a few times. This chain links TRBV5-4 with TRBJ2-2; 8 bases match TRBD2. CDR3 length: 16 residues. Germline V gene data show CDR1 as SGHNT and CDR2 as YYREEE (reference sequence). The V segment lost 4 bases and the J segment 4 bases; nucleotides outside the gene matches: 9. The CDR3 DNA is TGTGCCAGCAGCAAGGGGGAACTAGCGGCCACCGGGGAGCTGTTTTTT. Its translation is CASSKGELAATGELFF.

This clonotype appeared a few times. The gene calls are TRBV20-1 and TRBJ2-3; TRBD2 matches at 10 bases. Germline loops: CDR1 DFQATT, CDR2 SNEGSKA (reference sequence). With V trimmed by 6 bases and J by 4 bases, 13 bases remained unmatched. The CDR3 is made up of 16 amino acids. The CDR3 DNA reads as TGCAGTGCCCCCAGACCGGGTAGCGGGGGGCCAGATACGCAGTATTTT. Translating gives CSAPRPGSGGPDTQYF.

This chain links TRBV10-3 with TRBJ2-3; 8 nucleotides align to TRBD1. Germline-derived CDR1 and CDR2 are ENHRY and SYGVKD. This CDR3 has 15 amino acids. V shed 8 bases, J shed 8 bases, and the junction held 15 bases outside the gene matches. The DNA for the CDR3 is TGTGCCATCGGGGCCGGGACAGGCTCGTTTGTTACGCAGTATTTT. The encoded protein is CAIGAGTGSFVTQYF.

In this sample, this clonotype turned up a few times. The chain employs TRBV5-1 and TRBJ2-2, with 7 bases matching TRBD1. This CDR3 comprises 15 residues. Germline CDR1 and CDR2: SGHRS and YFSETQ. Losses at the gene ends were 0 bases for V and 5 bases for J; bases not matched to a gene: 4. The CDR3: CASSLEGGRTGELFF. The CDR3 nucleotides read TGCGCCAGCAGCTTGGAAGGGGGCAGGACCGGGGAGCTGTTTTTT.

The chain is built from TRBV7-9 and TRBJ2-7, with D perhaps matching TRBD1 (5 bases). Trimming left V 3 bases short and J 6 bases short, with 12 bases between. The CDR3 spans 13 residues. Germline V gene data show CDR1 as SEHNR and CDR2 as FQNEAQ (reference sequence). The CDR3 DNA follows: TGTGCCAGCAGCTTTCCCGTCACAGGCGAGCAGTACTTC. Translated: CASSFPVTGEQYF.

This clonotype was picked up a small number of times. The V gene is TRBV7-3, the J gene TRBJ2-3; the match to TRBD2 covers 7 bases. Germline CDR1 reads SGHTA; CDR2 reads FQGTGA. The CDR3 is made up of 14 amino acids. Germline trimming cut 4 bases from V and 7 bases from J; bases unmatched to any gene: 8. The CDR3 nucleotides are TGTGCCAGCAGCTCCCAAACTAGCGCAAATACGCAGTATTTT. Translation: CASSSQTSANTQYF.

The V call is TRBV5-6, the J call TRBJ2-1; D gene unclear. V gave up 0 bases and J gave up 4 bases, with 14 bases separating them. Germline CDR1 SGHDT, CDR2 YYEEEE. There are 16 residues in the CDR3. This CDR3 reads CASSLGLQAGYNEQFF. CDR3 nucleotide sequence: TGTGCCAGCAGCTTGGGCTTGCAGGCCGGGTACAATGAGCAGTTCTTC.

This clonotype occurred many times. The V and J genes are TRBV7-6 and TRBJ1-1; D is unresolved. The CDR3 consists of 12 residues. Trimming shortened V by 4 bases and J by 1 base, and 4 bases separated the two germline ends. Germline V CDR1 and CDR2: SGHVS, FNYEAQ. CDR3 protein: CASSSPNTEAFF. CDR3 sequence (DNA): TGTGCCAGCAGCTCACCGAACACTGAAGCTTTCTTT.

In its sample, this clonotype was seen a few times. V and J are TRBV12-3 or TRBV12-4 and TRBJ2-5, with D unresolved. Trimming removed 5 bases from V and 5 bases from J, with 12 bases in between. CDR3 size: 13 residues. CDR3: CASSRLQTETQYF. In DNA, the CDR3 is TGTGCCAGCAGTCGACTGCAGACGGAGACCCAGTACTTC.

This clonotype was found many times. The rearrangement links TRBV7-2 to TRBJ2-7; D might be TRBD1 (6 bases). V was pared by 2 bases and J by 2 bases, with 10 bases between. Per germline, CDR1 SGHTA and CDR2 FQGNSA. The CDR3 sequence is 14 residues long. This CDR3 reads CASSLRQAPYEQYF. Written as DNA, the CDR3 is TGTGCCAGCAGCTTACGACAGGCTCCCTACGAGCAGTACTTC.

In DNA, the CDR3 is TGTGCCTGGAGTGTCTGGGGGAGCAATCAGCCCCAGCATTTT. Translating it yields CAWSVWGSNQPQHF. V gene TRBV30 combines with J gene TRBJ1-5, with D possibly TRBD1 on 5 matching bases. Germline CDR1 is GTSNPN and CDR2 is SVGIG (reference sequence). CDR3 length equals 14 residues. V lost 0 bases, J lost 1 base, and 7 bases lay in between.

Worth noting for this clonotype: This clone may be a read error of a much larger clone one base away. The chain employs TRBV7-9 and TRBJ2-3; 16 nucleotides line up with TRBD2. The CDR3 sequence is 18 residues long. Germline V gene sequence: CDR1 SEHNR, CDR2 FQNEAQ (reference sequence). The CDR3 reads CARSLGGLAGGATDTQYF. In DNA, the CDR3 is TGTGCCAGAAGCTTAGGGGGACTAGCGGGGGGGGCCACAGATACGCAGTATTTT. The variable domain in full, with the rest retrieved from reference TRBV7-9 and TRBJ2-3, is DTGVSQNPRHKITKRGQNVTFRCDPISEHNRLYWYRQTLGQGPEFLTYFQNEAQLEKSRLLSDRFSAERPKGSFSTLEIQRTEQGDSAMYLCARSLGGLAGGATDTQYFGPGTRLTVL.

The genes are TRBV6-2 or TRBV6-3 and TRBJ2-7; no firm D call. The CDR3 consists of 10 residues. Trimming pared 5 bases from V and 6 bases from J, leaving 5 bases between. Germline V CDR1 and CDR2: MNHEY, SVGEGT. CDR3 protein: CASSGIEQYF. The DNA for the CDR3 is TGTGCCAGCAGTGGGATCGAGCAGTACTTC.

Only a few counts were recorded for this clonotype. The V and J genes are TRBV20-1 and TRBJ2-7; D perhaps matches TRBD2 (6 bases). Germline lookup yields CDR1 DFQATT and CDR2 SNEGSKA (reference sequence). This CDR3 spans 14 amino acids. The V gene lost 2 bases and the J gene lost 0 bases, with 11 bases spanning the gap. CDR3 residues: CSARFGGNSYEQYF. The CDR3 nucleotides are TGCAGTGCTAGATTTGGCGGGAACTCCTACGAGCAGTACTTC.

This clonotype came up a few times. The V and J genes are TRBV19 and TRBJ2-1, with D possibly matching TRBD1 (5 bases). The CDR3 spans 14 residues. Germline assignment: CDR1 LNHDA and CDR2 SQIVND (reference sequence). V gave up 6 bases and J gave up 4 bases, with 13 bases separating them. The CDR3 DNA reads as TGTGCCAGTAGCCAAGGGGTCGGGTACAATGAGCAGTTCTTC. Translating it yields CASSQGVGYNEQFF.

The rearrangement uses TRBV30 and TRBJ1-2, with 7 bases aligning to TRBD1. Trimming took 4 bases from V and 2 from J; bases not matched to a gene: 1. The CDR3 covers 12 residues. Germline V gene data show CDR1 as GTSNPN and CDR2 as SVGIG (reference sequence). The CDR3 region is CAWTGQNYGYTF. The DNA for the CDR3 is TGTGCCTGGACGGGACAGAACTATGGCTACACCTTC. Full variable domain (outside the CDR3, taken from reference TRBV30 and TRBJ1-2): SQTIHQWPATLVQPVGSPLSLECTVEGTSNPNLYWYRQAAGRGLQLLFYSVGIGQISSEVPQNLSASRPQDRQFILSSKKLLLSDSGFYLCAWTGQNYGYTFGSGTRLTVV.